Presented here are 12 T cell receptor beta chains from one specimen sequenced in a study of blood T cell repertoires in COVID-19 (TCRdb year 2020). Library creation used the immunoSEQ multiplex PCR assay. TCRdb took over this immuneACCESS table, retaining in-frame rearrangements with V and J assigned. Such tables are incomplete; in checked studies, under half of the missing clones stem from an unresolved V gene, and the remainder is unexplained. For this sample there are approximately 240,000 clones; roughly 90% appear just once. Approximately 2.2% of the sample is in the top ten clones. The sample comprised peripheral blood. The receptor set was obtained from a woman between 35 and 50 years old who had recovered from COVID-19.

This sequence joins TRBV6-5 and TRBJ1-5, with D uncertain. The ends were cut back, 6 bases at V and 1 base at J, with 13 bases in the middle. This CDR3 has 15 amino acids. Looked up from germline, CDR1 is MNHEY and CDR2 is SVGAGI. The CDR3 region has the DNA TGTGCCAGCAGGAGGGATGAGGGCAGCAATCAGCCCCAGCATTTT. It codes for CASRRDEGSNQPQHF.

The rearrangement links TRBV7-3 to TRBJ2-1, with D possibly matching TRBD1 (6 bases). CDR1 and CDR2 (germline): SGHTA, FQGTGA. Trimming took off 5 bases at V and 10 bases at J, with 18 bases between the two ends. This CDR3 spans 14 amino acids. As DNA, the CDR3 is TGTGCCAGCAGCCCCCTGGGGGCCTTGGGGGAGCAGTTCTTC. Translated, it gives CASSPLGALGEQFF.

The CDR3 DNA reads TGTGCCAGCAGCCAAGGGACAGCTCAAGCTAACTATGGCTACACCTTC. Its protein is CASSQGTAQANYGYTF. The chain joins TRBV5-4 to TRBJ1-2; 7 bases are shared with TRBD1. This CDR3 comprises 16 residues. J was trimmed by 0 bases and V by 4 bases; bases with no gene match: 9. Germline V CDR1 and CDR2: SGHNT, YYREEE (reference sequence).

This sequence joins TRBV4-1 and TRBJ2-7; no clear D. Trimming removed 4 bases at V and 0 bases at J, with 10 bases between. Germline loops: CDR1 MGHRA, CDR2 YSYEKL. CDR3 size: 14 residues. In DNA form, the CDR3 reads TGCGCCAGCAGCCTTGCGCGGAGCTCCTACGAGCAGTACTTC. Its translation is CASSLARSSYEQYF.

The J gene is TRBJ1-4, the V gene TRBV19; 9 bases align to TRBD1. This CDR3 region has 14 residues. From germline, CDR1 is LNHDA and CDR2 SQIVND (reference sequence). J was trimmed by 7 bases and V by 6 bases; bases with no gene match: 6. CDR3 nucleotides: TGTGCCAGTAGGTCCGGGACAGGGAGTGAAAAACTGTTTTTT. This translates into CASRSGTGSEKLFF.

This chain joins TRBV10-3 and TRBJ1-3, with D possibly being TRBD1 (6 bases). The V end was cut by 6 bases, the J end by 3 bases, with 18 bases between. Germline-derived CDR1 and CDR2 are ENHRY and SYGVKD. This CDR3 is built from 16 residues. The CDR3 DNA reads TGTGCCATCAGGAGACTAACAGGGAGTGGTGGAAACACCATATATTTT. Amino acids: CAIRRLTGSGGNTIYF.

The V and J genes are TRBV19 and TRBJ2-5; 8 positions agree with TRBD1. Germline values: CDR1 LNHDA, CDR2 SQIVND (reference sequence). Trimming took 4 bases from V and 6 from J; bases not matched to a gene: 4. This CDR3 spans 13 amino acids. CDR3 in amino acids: CASSTTGAQTQYF. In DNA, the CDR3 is TGTGCCAGTAGTACGACAGGGGCGCAGACCCAGTACTTC.

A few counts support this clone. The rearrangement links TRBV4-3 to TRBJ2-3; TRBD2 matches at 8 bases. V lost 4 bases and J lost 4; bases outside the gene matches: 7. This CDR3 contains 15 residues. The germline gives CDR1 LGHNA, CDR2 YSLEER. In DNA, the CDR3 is TGCGCCAGCAGCCTCTCACGGGGGGGCGCAGATACGCAGTATTTT. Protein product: CASSLSRGGADTQYF.

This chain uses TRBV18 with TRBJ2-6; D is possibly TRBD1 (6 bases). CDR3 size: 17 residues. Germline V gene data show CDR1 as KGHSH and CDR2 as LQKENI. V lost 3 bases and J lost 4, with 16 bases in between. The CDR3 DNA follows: TGTGCCAGCTCACCTTCCAACACAGGGACCGGGGCCAACGTCCTGACTTTC. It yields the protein CASSPSNTGTGANVLTF.

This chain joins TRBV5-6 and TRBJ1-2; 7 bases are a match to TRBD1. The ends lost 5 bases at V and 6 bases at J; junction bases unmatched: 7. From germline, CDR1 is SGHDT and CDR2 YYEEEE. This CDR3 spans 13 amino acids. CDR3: CASRQGQLDGYTF. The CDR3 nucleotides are TGTGCCAGCAGACAGGGACAGTTGGATGGCTACACCTTC.

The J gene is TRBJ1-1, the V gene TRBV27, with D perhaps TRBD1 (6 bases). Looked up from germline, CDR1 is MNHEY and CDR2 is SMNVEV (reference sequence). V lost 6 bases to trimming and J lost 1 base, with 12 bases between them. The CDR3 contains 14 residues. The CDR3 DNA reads TGTGCCAGCAGCCAGGGGTCAGGGAACACTGAAGCTTTCTTT. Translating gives CASSQGSGNTEAFF.

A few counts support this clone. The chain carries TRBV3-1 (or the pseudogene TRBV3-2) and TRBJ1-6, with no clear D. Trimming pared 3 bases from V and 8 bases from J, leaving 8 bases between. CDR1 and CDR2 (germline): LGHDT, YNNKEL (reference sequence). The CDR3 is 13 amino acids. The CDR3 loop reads CASSHELDSPLHF. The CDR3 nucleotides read TGTGCCAGCAGCCACGAACTAGATTCACCCCTCCACTTT.